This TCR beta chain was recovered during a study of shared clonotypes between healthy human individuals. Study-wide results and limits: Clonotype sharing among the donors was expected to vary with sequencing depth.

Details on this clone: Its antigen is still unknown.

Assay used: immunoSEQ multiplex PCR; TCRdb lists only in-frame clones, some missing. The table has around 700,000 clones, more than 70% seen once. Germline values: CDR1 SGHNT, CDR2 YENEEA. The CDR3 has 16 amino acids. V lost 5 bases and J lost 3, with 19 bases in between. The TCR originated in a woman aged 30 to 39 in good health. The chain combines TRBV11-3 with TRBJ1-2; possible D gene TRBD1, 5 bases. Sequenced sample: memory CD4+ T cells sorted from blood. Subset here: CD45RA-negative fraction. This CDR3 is CASSPVGQPSYYGYTF. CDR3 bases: TGTGCCAGCAGCCCGGTGGGGCAACCTTCGTACTATGGCTACACCTTC.